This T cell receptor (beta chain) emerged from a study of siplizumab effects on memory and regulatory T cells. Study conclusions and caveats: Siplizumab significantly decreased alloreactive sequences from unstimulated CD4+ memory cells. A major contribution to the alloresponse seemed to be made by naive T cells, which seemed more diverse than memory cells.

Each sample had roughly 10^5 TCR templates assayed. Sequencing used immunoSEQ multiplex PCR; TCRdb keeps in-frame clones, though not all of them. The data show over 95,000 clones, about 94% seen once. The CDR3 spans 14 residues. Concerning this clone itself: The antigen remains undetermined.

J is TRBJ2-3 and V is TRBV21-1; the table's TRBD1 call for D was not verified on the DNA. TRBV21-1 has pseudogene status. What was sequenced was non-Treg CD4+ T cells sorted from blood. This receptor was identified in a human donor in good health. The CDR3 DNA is TGTGCCCCCACCGCGGCAGGGGTTACAGATACGCAGTATTTT. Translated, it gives CAPTAAGVTDTQYF.